This TCR beta chain was recorded in a study of T cell repertoires in aging, cancer and after chemotherapy. A mixed TRB-A/B primer pool amplified rearranged TRB by multiplex touch-down PCR. Via MiXCR, TCRdb re-called the multiplex PCR reads, giving one row per CDR3 protein. Among approximately 3,000 distinct CDR3 sequences listed, around a third were seen once. Study results and caveats: In healthy donors, age-related TCR diversity loss mainly reflected lost richness. In each cancer cohort, median generation probability increased across chemotherapy, suggesting thymic output rebounded.

This clonotype has only a few counts. Its antigen is unknown. This CDR3 has 13 amino acids. V was clipped by 3 bases and J by 11 bases; unmatched bases: 5. Germline V gives CDR1 DFQATT, CDR2 SNEGSKA (reference sequence). TCR beta rearrangements were amplified from peripheral blood genomic DNA. Sequenced material: blood. The chain combines TRBV20-1 with TRBJ1-6, with 9 positions matching TRBD1. The clonotype was recovered from a human donor in good health. This chain's CDR3 is CSARGQGGTPLHF. The DNA of the CDR3 is TGCAGTGCTAGGGGACAGGGAGGGACACCCCTCCACTTT.